This T cell receptor beta chain was identified in a study of cytomegalovirus exposure and HLA in healthy donors. It was with 60 Vbeta and 13 Jbeta primers that the PCR ran. Assay: immunoSEQ multiplex PCR; the TCRdb copy retains only in-frame clones and omits some. Of around 100,000 clones listed, about 61% are singletons. On this clone: The antigen is unknown.

The CDR3 sequence is 13 residues long. V shed 3 bases and J shed 6 bases, with 12 bases lying between them. Germline CDR1 SGHNT, CDR2 YYREEE (reference sequence). Findings and limits, study-wide: It was shown in a later analysis that HLA-associated TCR beta chains were more clonally expanded than other, equally common chains. Researchers reported in a later analysis that a missense DCLRE1C variant was tied to TCR beta V- and J-gene trimming.

The rearrangement uses TRBV5-4 and TRBJ1-1, with D possibly TRBD1 on 6 matching bases. Sequencing was carried out using PBMCs. The receptor comes from a woman under 40 in good health and CMV-seronegative. CDR3 sequence (DNA): TGTGCCAGCAGCTACAGGGCCCGGGCTGAAGCTTTCTTT. Amino acid sequence: CASSYRARAEAFF. Combining the CDR3 with reference TRBV5-4 and TRBJ1-1 gives the whole variable domain ETGVTQSPTHLIKTRGQQVTLRCSSQSGHNTVSWYQQALGQGPQFIFQYYREEENGRGNFPPRFSGLQFPNYSSELNVNALELDDSALYLCASSYRARAEAFFGQGTRLTVV.